This T cell receptor beta chain is drawn from a study of control samples from healthy donors and cancer patients (TCRdb year 2020). The germline V gene encodes CDR1 LGHDT and CDR2 YNNKEL (reference sequence). Spanning cysteine to phenylalanine, the CDR3 consists of 13 amino acids. Only the CDR3 DNA stays, 39 bases, in frame from base 1. V is clipped by 10 bases and J by 5 bases, and the sequence between their germline boundaries is 15 bases long. Library construction relied on the immunoSEQ multiplex PCR assay. TCRdb mirrors the immuneACCESS table, restricted to in-frame sequences. Some clones are absent from its copies; in checked studies, under half trace to an unresolved V gene, and the reason for the others is unknown. The sample table records 130,000 or so clones; 91% of these occur just once. The top ten constitute 6% to 9% of the sample. Points on this clone: The specificity of this receptor is unknown. No much larger clone exists at a distance of one base, and base qualities are not known.

The receptor was derived from a man aged 18 to 29 in good health. The sequenced sample consisted of blood. The chain was built from TRBV3-1 (or the pseudogene TRBV3-2) and TRBJ2-1, with the D segment identity uncertain. The nucleotides read TGTGCCACCGCGACGCCCTACCACAATGAGCAGTTCTTC. It is translated as CATATPYHNEQFF.